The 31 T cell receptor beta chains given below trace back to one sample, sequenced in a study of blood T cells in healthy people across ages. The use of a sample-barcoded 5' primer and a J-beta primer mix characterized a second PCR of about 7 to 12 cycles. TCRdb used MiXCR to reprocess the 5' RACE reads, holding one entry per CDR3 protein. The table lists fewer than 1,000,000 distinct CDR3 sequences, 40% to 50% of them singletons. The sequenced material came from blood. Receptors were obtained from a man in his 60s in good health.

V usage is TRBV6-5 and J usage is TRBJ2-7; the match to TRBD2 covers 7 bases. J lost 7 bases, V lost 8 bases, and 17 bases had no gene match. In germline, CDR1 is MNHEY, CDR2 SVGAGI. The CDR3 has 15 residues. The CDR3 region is CASALSGATSGEQYF. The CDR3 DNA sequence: TGTGCCAGCGCCCTGAGCGGGGCTACTTCAGGAGAGCAGTACTTC.

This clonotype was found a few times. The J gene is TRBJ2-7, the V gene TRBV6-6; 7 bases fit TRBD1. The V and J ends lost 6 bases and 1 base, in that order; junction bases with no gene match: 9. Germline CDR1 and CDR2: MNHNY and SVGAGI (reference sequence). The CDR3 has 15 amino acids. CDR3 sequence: CASSRGQVGSYEQYF. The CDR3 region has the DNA TGTGCCAGCAGCCGTGGACAGGTCGGGTCCTACGAGCAGTACTTC.

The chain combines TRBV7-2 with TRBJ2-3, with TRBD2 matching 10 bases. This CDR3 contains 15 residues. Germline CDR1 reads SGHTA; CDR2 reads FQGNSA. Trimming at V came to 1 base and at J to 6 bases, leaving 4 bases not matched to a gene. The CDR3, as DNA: TGTGCCAGCAGCTTAGAACTAGCGGGGTGGGATACGCAGTATTTT. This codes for CASSLELAGWDTQYF.

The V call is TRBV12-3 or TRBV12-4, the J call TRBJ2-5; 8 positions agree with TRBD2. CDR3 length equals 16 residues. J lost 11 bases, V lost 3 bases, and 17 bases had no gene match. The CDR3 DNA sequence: TGTGCCAGCAGTTTCGGGTTAGCGGGGCCGGACAATGAGCAGTACTTC. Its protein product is CASSFGLAGPDNEQYF.

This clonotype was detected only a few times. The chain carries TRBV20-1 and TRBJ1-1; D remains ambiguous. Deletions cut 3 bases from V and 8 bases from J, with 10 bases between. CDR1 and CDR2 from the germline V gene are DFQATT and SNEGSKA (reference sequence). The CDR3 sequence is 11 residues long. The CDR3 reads CSASWWSEAFF. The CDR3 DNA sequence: TGCAGTGCTAGTTGGTGGTCCGAAGCTTTCTTT.

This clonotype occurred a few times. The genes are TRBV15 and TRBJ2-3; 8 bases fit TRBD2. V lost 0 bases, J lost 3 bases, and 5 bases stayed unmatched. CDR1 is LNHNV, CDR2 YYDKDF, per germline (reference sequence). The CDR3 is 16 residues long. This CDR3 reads CATSRDGGAGTDTQYF. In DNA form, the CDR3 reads TGTGCCACCAGCAGAGACGGGGGGGCTGGGACAGATACGCAGTATTTT. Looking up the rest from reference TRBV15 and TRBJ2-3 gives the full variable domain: DAMVIQNPRYQVTQFGKPVTLSCSQTLNHNVMYWYQQKSSQAPKLLFHYYDKDFNNEADTPDNFQSRRPNTSFCFLDIRSPGLGDTAMYLCATSRDGGAGTDTQYFGPGTRLTVL.

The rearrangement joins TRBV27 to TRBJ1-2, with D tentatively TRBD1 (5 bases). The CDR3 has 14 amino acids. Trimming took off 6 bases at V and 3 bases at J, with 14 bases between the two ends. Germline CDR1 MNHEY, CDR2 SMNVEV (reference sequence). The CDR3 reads CASSPVGTYYGYTF. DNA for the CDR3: TGTGCCAGCAGCCCTGTCGGGACCTACTATGGCTACACCTTC.

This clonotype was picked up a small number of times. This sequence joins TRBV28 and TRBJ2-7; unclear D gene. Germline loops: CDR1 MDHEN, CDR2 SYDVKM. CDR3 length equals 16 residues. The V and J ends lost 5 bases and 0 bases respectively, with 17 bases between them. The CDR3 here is CASSQLRTLSSYEQYF. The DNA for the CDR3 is TGTGCCAGCAGTCAACTACGGACCCTTAGCTCCTACGAGCAGTACTTC.

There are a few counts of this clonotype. The CDR3 DNA follows: TGTGCCAGCAGTTACCCCCCGGGACAGGGCCCATACGAGCAGTACTTC. Translated: CASSYPPGQGPYEQYF. The genes are TRBV6-2 or TRBV6-3 and TRBJ2-7; TRBD1 matches at 9 bases. The CDR3 length is 16 residues. Germline CDR1 and CDR2: MNHEY and SVGEGT. V dropped 2 bases and J dropped 4; count of bases not matched to a gene: 9.

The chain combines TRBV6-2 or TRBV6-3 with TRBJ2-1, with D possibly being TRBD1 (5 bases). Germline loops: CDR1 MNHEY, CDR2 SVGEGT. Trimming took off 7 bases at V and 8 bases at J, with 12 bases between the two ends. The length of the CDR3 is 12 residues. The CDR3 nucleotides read TGTGCCAGCACTGGACAATGGCATGAGCAGTTCTTC. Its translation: CASTGQWHEQFF.

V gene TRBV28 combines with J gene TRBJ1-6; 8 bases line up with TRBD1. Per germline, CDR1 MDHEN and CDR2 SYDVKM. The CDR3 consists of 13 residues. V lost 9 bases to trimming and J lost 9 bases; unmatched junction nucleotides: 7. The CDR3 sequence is CASSTGEVSPLHF. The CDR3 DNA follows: TGTGCCAGTTCGACAGGGGAAGTTTCACCCCTCCACTTT.

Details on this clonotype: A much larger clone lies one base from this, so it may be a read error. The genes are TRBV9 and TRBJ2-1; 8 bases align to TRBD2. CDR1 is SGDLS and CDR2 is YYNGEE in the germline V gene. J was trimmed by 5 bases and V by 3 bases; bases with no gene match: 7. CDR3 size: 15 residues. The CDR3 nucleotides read TGTGCCAGCAGCGCCAACGGGGGGGCCAACAATGAGCAGTTCTTC. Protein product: CASSANGGANNEQFF.

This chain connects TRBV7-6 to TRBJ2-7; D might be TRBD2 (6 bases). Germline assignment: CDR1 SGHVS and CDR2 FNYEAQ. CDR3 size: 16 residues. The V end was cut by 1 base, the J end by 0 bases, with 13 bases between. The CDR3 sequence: CASSLGGDGSSYEQYF. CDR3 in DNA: TGTGCCAGCAGCTTAGGGGGGGATGGGAGCTCCTACGAGCAGTACTTC.

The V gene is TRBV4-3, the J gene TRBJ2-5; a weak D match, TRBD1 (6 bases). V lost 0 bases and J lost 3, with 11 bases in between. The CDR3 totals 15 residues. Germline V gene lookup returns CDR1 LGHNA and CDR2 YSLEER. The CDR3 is CASSQDGAGEETQYF. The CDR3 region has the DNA TGCGCCAGCAGCCAAGATGGGGCAGGGGAAGAGACCCAGTACTTC.

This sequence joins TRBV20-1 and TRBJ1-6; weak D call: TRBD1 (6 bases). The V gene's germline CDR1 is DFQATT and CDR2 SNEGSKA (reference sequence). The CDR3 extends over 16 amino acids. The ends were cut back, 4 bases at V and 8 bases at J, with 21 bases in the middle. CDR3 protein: CSAIPTPQGSYSPLHF. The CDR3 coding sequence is TGCAGTGCTATCCCTACTCCACAGGGTTCTTATTCACCCCTCCACTTT.

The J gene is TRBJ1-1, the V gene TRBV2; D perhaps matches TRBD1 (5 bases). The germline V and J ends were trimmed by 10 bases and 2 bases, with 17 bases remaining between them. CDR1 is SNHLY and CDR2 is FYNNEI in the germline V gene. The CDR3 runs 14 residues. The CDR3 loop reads CAIGSRDSNTEAFF. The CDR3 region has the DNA TGTGCCATCGGTTCCCGGGACTCCAACACTGAAGCTTTCTTT.

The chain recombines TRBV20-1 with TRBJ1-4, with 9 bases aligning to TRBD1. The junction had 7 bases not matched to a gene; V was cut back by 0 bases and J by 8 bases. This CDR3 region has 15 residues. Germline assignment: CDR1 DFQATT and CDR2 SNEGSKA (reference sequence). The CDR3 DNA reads TGCAGTGCTAGAGATCGGGGACAGGGTCCCGAAAAACTGTTTTTT. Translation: CSARDRGQGPEKLFF.

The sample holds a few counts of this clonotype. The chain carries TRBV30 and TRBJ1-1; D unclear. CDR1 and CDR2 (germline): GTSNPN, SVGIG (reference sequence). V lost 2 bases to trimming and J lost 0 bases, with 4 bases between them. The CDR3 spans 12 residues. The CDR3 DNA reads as TGTGCCTGGAGTAGGGTGAACACTGAAGCTTTCTTT. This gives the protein CAWSRVNTEAFF. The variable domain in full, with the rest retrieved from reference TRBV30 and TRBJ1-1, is SQTIHQWPATLVQPVGSPLSLECTVEGTSNPNLYWYRQAAGRGLQLLFYSVGIGQISSEVPQNLSASRPQDRQFILSSKKLLLSDSGFYLCAWSRVNTEAFFGQGTRLTVV.

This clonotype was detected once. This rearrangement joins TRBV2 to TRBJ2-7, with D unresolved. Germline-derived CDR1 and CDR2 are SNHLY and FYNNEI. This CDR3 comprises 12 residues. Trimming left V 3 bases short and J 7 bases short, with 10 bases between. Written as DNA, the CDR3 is TGTGCCAGCAGTGATCTCCCGTTGGAGCAGTACTTC. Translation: CASSDLPLEQYF.

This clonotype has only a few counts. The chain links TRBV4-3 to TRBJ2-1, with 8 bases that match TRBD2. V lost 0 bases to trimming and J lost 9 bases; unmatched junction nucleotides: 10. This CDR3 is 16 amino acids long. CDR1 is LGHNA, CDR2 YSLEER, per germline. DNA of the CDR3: TGCGCCAGCAGCCAAGAAGGGACTAGGTTCTTTGGTGAGCAGTTCTTC. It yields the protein CASSQEGTRFFGEQFF.

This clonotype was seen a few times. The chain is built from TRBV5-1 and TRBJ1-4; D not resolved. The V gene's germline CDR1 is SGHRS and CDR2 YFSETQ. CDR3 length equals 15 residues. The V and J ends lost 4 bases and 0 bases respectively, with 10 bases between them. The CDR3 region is CASSRTSATNEKLFF. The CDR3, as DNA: TGCGCCAGCAGCCGAACATCTGCAACTAATGAAAAACTGTTTTTT.

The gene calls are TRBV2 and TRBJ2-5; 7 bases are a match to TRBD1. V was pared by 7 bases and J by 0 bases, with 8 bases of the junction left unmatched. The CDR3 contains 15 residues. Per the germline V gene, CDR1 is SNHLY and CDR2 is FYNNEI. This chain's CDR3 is CASISDRPNQETQYF. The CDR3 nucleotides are TGTGCCAGCATCTCGGACAGGCCGAACCAAGAGACCCAGTACTTC.

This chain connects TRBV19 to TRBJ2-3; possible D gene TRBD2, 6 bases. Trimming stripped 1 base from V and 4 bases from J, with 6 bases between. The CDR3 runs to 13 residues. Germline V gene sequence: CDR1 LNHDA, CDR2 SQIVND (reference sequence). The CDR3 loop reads CASSIASADTQYF. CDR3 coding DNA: TGTGCCAGTAGTATAGCTAGCGCAGATACGCAGTATTTT.

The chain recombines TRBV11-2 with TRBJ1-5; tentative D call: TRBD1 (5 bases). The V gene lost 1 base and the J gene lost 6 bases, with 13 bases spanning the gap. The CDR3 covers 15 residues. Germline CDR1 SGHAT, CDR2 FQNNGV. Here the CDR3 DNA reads TGTGCCAGCAGCTTAGTTCCGGGGGTGGGTCAGCCCCAGCATTTT. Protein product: CASSLVPGVGQPQHF.

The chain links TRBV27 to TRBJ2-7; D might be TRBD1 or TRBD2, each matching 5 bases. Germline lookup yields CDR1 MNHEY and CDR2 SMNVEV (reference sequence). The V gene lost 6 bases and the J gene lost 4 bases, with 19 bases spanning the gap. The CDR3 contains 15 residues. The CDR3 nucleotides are TGTGCCAGCAGACGTAATCCCGGGACGGATTACGAGCAGTACTTC. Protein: CASRRNPGTDYEQYF.

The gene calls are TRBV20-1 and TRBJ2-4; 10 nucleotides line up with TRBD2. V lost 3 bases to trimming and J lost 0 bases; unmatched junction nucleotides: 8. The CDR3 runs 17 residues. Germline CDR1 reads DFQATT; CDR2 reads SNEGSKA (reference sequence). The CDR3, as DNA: TGCAGTGCTAGTCCAGCGGGGGGGGAAATAGCCAAAAACATTCAGTACTTC. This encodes CSASPAGGEIAKNIQYF.

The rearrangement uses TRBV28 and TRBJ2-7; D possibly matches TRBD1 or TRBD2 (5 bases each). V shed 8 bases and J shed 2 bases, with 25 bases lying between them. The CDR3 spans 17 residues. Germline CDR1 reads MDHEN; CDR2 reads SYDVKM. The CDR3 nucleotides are TGTGCCAGCGCCGCGACCTGGGGACGGAGTTTAACCTACGAGCAGTACTTC. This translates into CASAATWGRSLTYEQYF.

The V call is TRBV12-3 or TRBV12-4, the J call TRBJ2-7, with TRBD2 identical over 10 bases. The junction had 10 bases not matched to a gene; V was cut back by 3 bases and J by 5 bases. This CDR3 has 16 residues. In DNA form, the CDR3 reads TGTGCCAGCAGTTTGGGCCTTAGCGGGGGGAAGGACGAGCAGTACTTC. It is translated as CASSLGLSGGKDEQYF.

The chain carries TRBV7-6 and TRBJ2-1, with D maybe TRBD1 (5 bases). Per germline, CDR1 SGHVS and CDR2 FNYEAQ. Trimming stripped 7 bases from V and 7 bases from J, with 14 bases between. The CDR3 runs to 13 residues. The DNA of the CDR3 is TGTGCCAGCACCGCTGGGGCGCGAAATGAGCAGTTCTTC. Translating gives CASTAGARNEQFF.

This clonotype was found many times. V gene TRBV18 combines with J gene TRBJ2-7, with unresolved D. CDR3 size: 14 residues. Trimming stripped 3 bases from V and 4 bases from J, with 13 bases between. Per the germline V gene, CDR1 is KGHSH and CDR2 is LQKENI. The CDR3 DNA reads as TGTGCCAGCTCACCTACACTGGACCCTTACGAGCAGTACTTC. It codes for CASSPTLDPYEQYF. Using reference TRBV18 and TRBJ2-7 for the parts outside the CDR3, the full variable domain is NAGVMQNPRHLVRRRGQEARLRCSPMKGHSHVYWYRQLPEEGLKFMVYLQKENIIDESGMPKERFSAEFPKEGPSILRIQQVVRGDSAAYFCASSPTLDPYEQYFGPGTRLTVT.

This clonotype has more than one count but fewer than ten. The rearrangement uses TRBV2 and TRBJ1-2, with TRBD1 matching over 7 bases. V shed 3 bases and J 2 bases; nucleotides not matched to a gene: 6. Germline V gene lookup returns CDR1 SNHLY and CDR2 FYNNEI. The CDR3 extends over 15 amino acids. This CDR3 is CASSDTGEMNYGYTF. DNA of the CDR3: TGTGCCAGCAGTGACACAGGGGAGATGAACTATGGCTACACCTTC.